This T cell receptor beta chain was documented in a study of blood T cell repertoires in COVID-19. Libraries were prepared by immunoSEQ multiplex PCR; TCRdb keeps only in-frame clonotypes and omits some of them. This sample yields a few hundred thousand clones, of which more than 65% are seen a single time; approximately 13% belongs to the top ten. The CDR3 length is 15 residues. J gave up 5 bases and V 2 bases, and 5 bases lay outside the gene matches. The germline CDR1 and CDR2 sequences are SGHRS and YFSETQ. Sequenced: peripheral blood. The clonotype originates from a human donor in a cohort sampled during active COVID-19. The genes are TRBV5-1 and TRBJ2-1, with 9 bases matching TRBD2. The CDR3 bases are TGCGCCAGCAGCTTAGGCGGGAGGGCAGACAATGAGCAGTTCTTC. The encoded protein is CASSLGGRADNEQFF.